Following are 6 T cell receptor beta chains from one sample sequenced in a study of blood T cell repertoires in COVID-19. TCRdb's table, derived via immunoSEQ multiplex PCR, lists solely in-frame clones and lacks some. This repertoire shows 200,000 to 300,000 clones, roughly 86% found once; its top ten account for 3.3%. Sequenced: PBMCs or T cells enriched from blood (not recorded which). The receptors derive from a woman aged 40 to 49 with acute COVID-19.

The rearrangement links TRBV5-1 to TRBJ1-1, with 8 bases matching TRBD1. CDR1 and CDR2 (germline): SGHRS, YFSETQ. V gave up 2 bases and J gave up 4 bases; unmatched junction bases: 4. The CDR3 is made up of 14 amino acids. The CDR3 region is CASSFTDRATEAFF. CDR3 in DNA: TGCGCCAGCAGCTTCACGGACAGGGCCACTGAAGCTTTCTTT.

The chain employs TRBV5-4 and TRBJ2-7, with 11 bases identical to TRBD2. The V segment lost 4 bases and the J segment 0 bases; nucleotides outside the gene matches: 6. The length of the CDR3 is 16 residues. The germline V gene has CDR1 SGHNT and CDR2 YYREEE (reference sequence). The DNA of the CDR3 is TGTGCCAGCAGCCCGGGACTAGCGGTTAGCTCCTACGAGCAGTACTTC. It yields the protein CASSPGLAVSSYEQYF.

The chain recombines TRBV7-9 with TRBJ2-7, with D possibly matching TRBD2 (6 bases). V lost 5 bases to trimming and J lost 0 bases, with 11 bases between them. The CDR3 contains 14 residues. Germline lookup yields CDR1 SEHNR and CDR2 FQNEAQ (reference sequence). The CDR3 loop is CASSPRDFSYEQYF. DNA for the CDR3: TGTGCCAGCAGCCCTCGGGACTTCTCCTACGAGCAGTACTTC.

The genes are TRBV9 and TRBJ2-3, with 9 bases fitting TRBD1. Germline loops: CDR1 SGDLS, CDR2 YYNGEE. After removal of 4 bases from V and 5 bases from J, the junction contained 11 bases not matched to a gene. The CDR3 sequence is 16 residues long. The CDR3 coding sequence is TGTGCCAGCAGCCTCGGGACAGGGAATTCTCGAGATACGCAGTATTTT. Protein: CASSLGTGNSRDTQYF. The complete variable domain, with remaining parts taken from reference TRBV9 and TRBJ2-3, reads DSGVTQTPKHLITATGQRVTLRCSPRSGDLSVYWYQQSLDQGLQFLIQYYNGEERAKGNILERFSAQQFPDLHSELNLSSLELGDSALYFCASSLGTGNSRDTQYFGPGTRLTVL.

The chain uses TRBV5-1 and TRBJ2-7; a possible D gene is TRBD2 (6 bases). This CDR3 comprises 16 residues. The germline CDR1 and CDR2 sequences are SGHRS and YFSETQ. V lost 7 bases, J lost 0 bases, and 20 bases lay in between. The CDR3 nucleotides are TGCGCCAGCTTCCCCGGCGCGGGATCAGGCTCCTACGAGCAGTACTTC. Translating it yields CASFPGAGSGSYEQYF.

V is TRBV6-5 and J is TRBJ2-5; the D is unclear. CDR1 and CDR2 from the germline V gene are MNHEY and SVGAGI. V lost 3 bases and J lost 5, with 4 bases in between. This CDR3 is built from 11 residues. The CDR3 coding sequence is TGTGCCAGCAGTTATCTGGAGACCCAGTACTTC. It codes for CASSYLETQYF.